These T cell receptor beta chains were read from a single sample in a study of control samples from healthy donors and cancer patients. TCRdb's table, derived via immunoSEQ multiplex PCR, lists solely in-frame clones and lacks some. Altogether approximately 170,000 clones are present, about 94% being singletons, with the ten largest covering roughly 4%. Sequencing input: blood. These receptors were taken from a woman aged 55-69 years in good health. The conserved cysteine and the conserved F or W are not part of the CDR3 here. Each record gives: V gene, J gene, CDR3 protein.

v_gene: TRBV28
j_gene: TRBJ2-7
CDR3aa: ASIPWGGDYEQY

v_gene: TRBV9
j_gene: TRBJ1-1
CDR3aa: ASSAAGLAEAF

v_gene: TRBV3-1/TRBV3-2
j_gene: TRBJ1-2
CDR3aa: ASSHFSGTGNSVGYT

v_gene: TRBV27
j_gene: TRBJ2-7
CDR3aa: ASSLWSTGEQY

v_gene: TRBV10-1
j_gene: TRBJ2-1
CDR3aa: ASSSNQIDSYNEQF

v_gene: TRBV7-9
j_gene: TRBJ2-7
CDR3aa: ASSLTEKSSYEQY

v_gene: TRBV5-4
j_gene: TRBJ1-1
CDR3aa: ASSLPSGFANTEAF

v_gene: TRBV2
j_gene: TRBJ2-4
CDR3aa: ASSEDVTGAKNIQY

v_gene: TRBV6-5
j_gene: TRBJ1-2
CDR3aa: ASSYHRENGYT

v_gene: TRBV9
j_gene: TRBJ1-1
CDR3aa: ASSVGFVGFYTEAF

v_gene: TRBV13
j_gene: TRBJ1-4
CDR3aa: ASNFKGGGEKLF

v_gene: TRBV5-1
j_gene: TRBJ1-1
CDR3aa: ASSLSTTENTEAF

v_gene: TRBV6-2/TRBV6-3
j_gene: TRBJ1-2
CDR3aa: ASRPPGQGVYGYT

v_gene: TRBV6-5
j_gene: TRBJ1-1
CDR3aa: ASIPWGAANTEAF

v_gene: TRBV19
j_gene: TRBJ1-5
CDR3aa: ASSREYQPQH

v_gene: TRBV7-9
j_gene: TRBJ2-3
CDR3aa: ASSLDGSTDTQY

v_gene: TRBV11-3
j_gene: TRBJ1-1
CDR3aa: ASSPREGNTEAF

v_gene: TRBV19
j_gene: TRBJ2-1
CDR3aa: ASSDSGGPYNEQF

v_gene: TRBV19
j_gene: TRBJ1-6
CDR3aa: ASSWGVRSPLH

v_gene: TRBV2
j_gene: TRBJ1-2
CDR3aa: ASMQVNYT

v_gene: TRBV7-2
j_gene: TRBJ1-4
CDR3aa: ASSSDSTNEKLF

v_gene: TRBV6-5
j_gene: TRBJ2-1
CDR3aa: ASSFEAEQF

v_gene: TRBV7-2
j_gene: TRBJ2-1
CDR3aa: ASSLGAGAKYNEQF

v_gene: TRBV19
j_gene: TRBJ2-1
CDR3aa: ASSIAAGLLYNEQF

v_gene: TRBV10-3
j_gene: TRBJ1-1
CDR3aa: ATTEGMNTEAF

v_gene: TRBV6-1
j_gene: TRBJ1-4
CDR3aa: ASSEGTGVDEKLF

v_gene: TRBV24-1
j_gene: TRBJ1-6
CDR3aa: ATQLGGGSPLH

v_gene: TRBV11-2
j_gene: TRBJ1-5
CDR3aa: ASSLGVTDSNQPQH

v_gene: TRBV6-2/TRBV6-3
j_gene: TRBJ2-1
CDR3aa: ASSYGTGPGEQF

v_gene: TRBV12-3/TRBV12-4
j_gene: TRBJ1-1
CDR3aa: ASSLQDFTEAF

v_gene: TRBV3-1/TRBV3-2
j_gene: TRBJ1-5
CDR3aa: ASSQEGFNQPQH

v_gene: TRBV5-8
j_gene: TRBJ2-2
CDR3aa: ASSFGQGNTGELF

v_gene: TRBV27
j_gene: TRBJ1-2
CDR3aa: ASSLYRTGLYGYT

v_gene: TRBV21-1
j_gene: TRBJ1-1
CDR3aa: ASSLRKGEAF

v_gene: TRBV5-1
j_gene: TRBJ2-3
CDR3aa: ASSWGQGGRADTQY

v_gene: TRBV18
j_gene: TRBJ2-3
CDR3aa: ASSPVEDTQY

v_gene: TRBV2
j_gene: TRBJ1-6
CDR3aa: ASSRNGHFNSPLH

v_gene: TRBV6-5
j_gene: TRBJ2-3
CDR3aa: AGDYGGVTDTQY

v_gene: TRBV10-3
j_gene: TRBJ1-3
CDR3aa: AISAAGNTIY

v_gene: TRBV19
j_gene: TRBJ1-1
CDR3aa: ASSSRPDSGTEAF

v_gene: TRBV4-3
j_gene: TRBJ1-6
CDR3aa: ASSQDSSGGRWNSPLH

v_gene: TRBV5-1
j_gene: TRBJ1-1
CDR3aa: ATKTEGYTEAF

v_gene: TRBV12-3/TRBV12-4
j_gene: TRBJ1-2
CDR3aa: ASSLYRGRSYT

v_gene: TRBV6-7
j_gene: TRBJ1-4
CDR3aa: APTRGHEKLF

v_gene: TRBV30
j_gene: TRBJ1-1
CDR3aa: AWRYVANTEAF

v_gene: TRBV19
j_gene: TRBJ1-2
CDR3aa: ASSMATLGGYT

v_gene: TRBV15
j_gene: TRBJ2-5
CDR3aa: ATSRATGVGETQY

v_gene: TRBV30
j_gene: TRBJ1-6
CDR3aa: AWSRNGFSSPLH